What follows are 14 T cell receptor beta chains derived from one specimen sequenced in a study of T cell repertoires in cytomegalovirus infection. TCRdb recomputed calls from the reads with MiXCR, one row per CDR3 protein. The repertoire consists of 40,000 to 60,000 distinct CDR3 sequences, with about 20% occurring once and the leading ten covering 70% to 90%. The antigens these receptors bind are not known. The starting material was CD8+ T cells from cultured PBMCs, obtained from culture after CMV antigen stimulation. These receptors were taken from a human donor in good health (CMV status not recorded). Some clones in this sample may be carry-over from other donors' samples.

This clonotype was seen more than once but under ten times. V usage is TRBV7-2 and J usage is TRBJ1-1; D call uncertain. From germline, CDR1 is SGHTA and CDR2 FQGNSA. This CDR3 comprises 12 residues. Trimming took off 6 bases at V and 2 bases at J, with 7 bases between the two ends. DNA for the CDR3: TGTGCCAGCAGTTCCACCAACACTGAAGCTTTCTTT. Residues: CASSSTNTEAFF.

J is TRBJ2-1 and V is TRBV28; 7 bases map to TRBD2. CDR3 length: 15 residues. CDR1 and CDR2 (germline): MDHEN, SYDVKM. Trimming at V came to 6 bases and at J to 0 bases, leaving 5 bases not matched to a gene. This CDR3 reads CASRPLADSYNEQFF. The CDR3 DNA reads TGTGCCAGCAGGCCTCTAGCGGACTCCTACAATGAGCAGTTCTTC.

This chain connects TRBV27 to TRBJ1-4; TRBD1 is a possible D gene (6 bases). Trimming cost V 10 bases and J 7 bases, with 19 bases left between them. Germline CDR1 MNHEY, CDR2 SMNVEV (reference sequence). The CDR3 totals 14 residues. CDR3 sequence reads: CATRGQFDSEKLFF. The DNA for the CDR3 is TGTGCCACCAGGGGACAATTTGATAGTGAAAAACTGTTTTTT.

This clonotype appeared a few times. The rearrangement joins TRBV6-2 or TRBV6-3 to TRBJ2-7; D may match TRBD1 or TRBD2 (6 bases each). CDR1 and CDR2 from the germline V gene are MNHEY and SVGEGT. The CDR3 loop spans 13 amino acids. V lost 2 bases to trimming and J lost 6 bases, with 11 bases between them. In nucleotides, the CDR3 is TGTGCCAGCAGTTACGCACAGGGAGGCGAGCAGTACTTC. Translation: CASSYAQGGEQYF.

This clonotype was seen ten or more times. The chain joins TRBV27 to TRBJ1-2; D gene uncertain. Germline V lookup: CDR1 MNHEY, CDR2 SMNVEV (reference sequence). Trimming cost V 0 bases and J 4 bases, with 9 bases left between them. CDR3 length: 14 residues. In DNA form, the CDR3 reads TGTGCCAGCAGTTTATCCACGGGTGCCTATGGCTACACCTTC. Translated, it gives CASSLSTGAYGYTF.

This chain links TRBV6-2 or TRBV6-3 with TRBJ2-7, with D tentatively TRBD1 (5 bases). The CDR3 length is 13 residues. V lost 7 bases and J 2 bases, leaving 12 bases between the germline ends. CDR1 MNHEY and CDR2 SVGEGT come from the germline V gene. CDR3 DNA sequence: TGTGCCAGCAATTCCTACAGGACCTACGAGCAGTACTTC. Translating gives CASNSYRTYEQYF.

Only a few counts were recorded for this clonotype. The chain carries TRBV7-8 and TRBJ2-3, with 8 bases lining up with TRBD2. Germline assignment: CDR1 SGHVS and CDR2 FQNEAQ. The CDR3 is made up of 15 amino acids. The V gene end was trimmed by 6 bases and the J gene end by 5 bases; junction bases not matched to a gene: 10. Written as DNA, the CDR3 is TGTGCCAGCAGTTCCGGGGAGCGGGAGCTAGATACGCAGTATTTT. The encoded protein is CASSSGERELDTQYF.

The chain uses TRBV4-1 and TRBJ2-1, with D possibly being TRBD1 or TRBD2 (6 bases each). With 0 bases removed from V and 4 bases from J, the gap between germline ends came to 13 bases. Per the germline V gene, CDR1 is MGHRA and CDR2 is YSYEKL. CDR3 length equals 16 residues. In DNA, the CDR3 is TGCGCCAGCAGCCAAGAGGTGGGGGGCGGTTACAATGAGCAGTTCTTC. This translates into CASSQEVGGGYNEQFF.

Only a few counts were recorded for this clonotype. This rearrangement joins TRBV12-5 to TRBJ2-1; TRBD2 matches at 7 bases. This CDR3 has 18 residues. V shed 2 bases and J 6 bases; nucleotides not matched to a gene: 16. CDR1 and CDR2 (germline): LGHNT, FRNRAP. The CDR3 DNA follows: TGTGCTAGTGGTTTGACCCTCTCGGGATCGGGGGGAACCAATGAGCAGTTCTTC. It encodes CASGLTLSGSGGTNEQFF.

The rearrangement joins TRBV4-1 to TRBJ1-3, with D perhaps matching TRBD1 (6 bases). The CDR3 totals 16 residues. Germline lookup yields CDR1 MGHRA and CDR2 YSYEKL. Trimming pared 0 bases from V and 3 bases from J, leaving 12 bases between. CDR3 nucleotides: TGCGCCAGCAGCCAAGATCCGGCAGGGGTTGGAAACACCATATATTTT. Translating it yields CASSQDPAGVGNTIYF.

The genes are TRBV4-1 and TRBJ2-7; 7 nucleotides match TRBD2. J was trimmed by 7 bases and V by 1 base; bases with no gene match: 4. Germline CDR1 is MGHRA and CDR2 is YSYEKL. This CDR3 contains 13 residues. The CDR3, as DNA: TGCGCCAGCAGCCAAGGGGGGGGAGTGGAGCAGTACTTC. Protein sequence: CASSQGGGVEQYF.

The chain recombines TRBV7-2 with TRBJ2-7, with D tentatively TRBD1 or TRBD2 (5 bases each). The CDR3 runs to 13 residues. V was clipped by 6 bases and J by 0 bases, with 9 bases between them. Looked up from germline, CDR1 is SGHTA and CDR2 is FQGNSA. CDR3 bases: TGTGCCAGCAGTTGGGGGAGCTCCTACGAGCAGTACTTC. This gives the protein CASSWGSSYEQYF.

This chain uses TRBV10-3 with TRBJ1-4; TRBD1 agrees at 9 bases. V trimming: 3 bases; J trimming: 7 bases; junction bases outside the gene matches: 3. Germline assignment: CDR1 ENHRY and CDR2 SYGVKD. The CDR3 totals 14 residues. The CDR3 DNA reads TGTGCCATCAGTGACGGGACAGGGCGTGAAAAACTGTTTTTT. Translation: CAISDGTGREKLFF.

J is TRBJ2-5 and V is TRBV7-6, with D possibly being TRBD1 (6 bases). Trimming stripped 5 bases from V and 2 bases from J, with 18 bases between. Germline lookup yields CDR1 SGHVS and CDR2 FNYEAQ. The CDR3 is 16 amino acids. CDR3 sequence (DNA): TGTGCCAGCAGCACCGGACAGAGACGCCCACAAGAGACCCAGTACTTC. Amino acids: CASSTGQRRPQETQYF.